These 6 T cell receptor beta chains came from one sample sequenced in a study of T-cell memory formation after mild COVID-19. Each CDR3 protein gets one entry after TCRdb re-called the 5' RACE reads with MiXCR. In the table there are hundreds of thousands of distinct CDR3 sequences, about 17% of which are singletons. Material: PBMCs or a T cell subset sorted from them (not recorded which). The source is a man between 18 and 29 years old who had mild COVID-19 (a few samples of this study predate the infection). Cell type and time point are not known.

This sequence joins TRBV20-1 and TRBJ2-5; D is ambiguous. The germline gives CDR1 DFQATT, CDR2 SNEGSKA (reference sequence). There are 12 residues in the CDR3. The V end lost 4 bases, the J end lost 2 bases, and 8 bases lay between the germline ends. The CDR3 protein is CSAKTLQETQYF. The CDR3 region has the DNA TGCAGTGCTAAAACACTACAAGAGACCCAGTACTTC.

This clonotype has at least ten counts. This rearrangement joins TRBV5-1 to TRBJ1-2, with D perhaps TRBD1 (6 bases). CDR3 size: 14 residues. V was clipped by 4 bases and J by 5 bases, with 15 bases between them. In germline, CDR1 is SGHRS, CDR2 YFSETQ. As DNA, the CDR3 is TGCGCCAGCAGCGCCTTGGACAGCTCATATGGCTACACCTTC. Protein sequence: CASSALDSSYGYTF.

This clonotype was detected many times. This chain uses TRBV7-8 with TRBJ2-5; either TRBD1 or TRBD2 may supply D (6 bases each). CDR1 SGHVS and CDR2 FQNEAQ come from the germline V gene. CDR3 length: 16 amino acids. V was cut by 5 bases and J by 2 bases, with 18 bases left in between. This CDR3 reads CASSRGWGAGQETQYF. The CDR3 nucleotides are TGTGCCAGCAGCCGCGGATGGGGGGCGGGACAAGAGACCCAGTACTTC.

CDR3 in amino acids: CASSQDITSGVNEQFF. The DNA for the CDR3 is TGTGCCAGCAGCCAAGATATAACTAGCGGGGTCAATGAGCAGTTCTTC. The chain carries TRBV3-1 and TRBJ2-1; 10 positions match TRBD2. The J segment lost 6 bases and the V segment lost 0 bases, leaving 5 bases of the junction unmatched. This CDR3 contains 16 residues. The germline V gene encodes CDR1 LGHDT and CDR2 YNNKEL (reference sequence).

This clonotype was seen many times. The chain carries TRBV5-1 and TRBJ2-7, with TRBD1 matching over 9 bases. Germline trimming cut 4 bases from V and 1 base from J; bases unmatched to any gene: 3. Germline loops: CDR1 SGHRS, CDR2 YFSETQ. CDR3 length: 14 residues. The CDR3 spells CASSPGTGSYEQYV. The CDR3 bases are TGCGCCAGCAGCCCTGGGACAGGGTCCTACGAGCAGTACGTC.

There are a few counts of this clonotype. Written as DNA, the CDR3 is TGTGCCACCAGCAGAGGGCCGCAGGGGGCGCGAACCGGGGAGCTGTTTTTT. This translates into CATSRGPQGARTGELFF. This rearrangement joins TRBV15 to TRBJ2-2; 8 bases fit TRBD1. V shed 1 base and J 5 bases; nucleotides not matched to a gene: 9. Germline lookup yields CDR1 LNHNV and CDR2 YYDKDF (reference sequence). The CDR3 length is 17 residues.